The source of this TCR beta chain is a study of post-analysis software for immune sequencing data. Carried by the TCR beta cDNA libraries were unique molecular identifiers. MiXCR, applied by TCRdb to the PCR reads, yields one record per CDR3 protein. The sample includes roughly 700,000 distinct CDR3 sequences, about 27% of them seen just once. This clonotype was observed a handful of times. The TCR sequence derives from a girl under 18 with multiple sclerosis. The sequenced sample was blood.

The DNA for the CDR3 is TGTGCCAGCAGTTTGCGGTTTGGTCATGGCTACACCTTC. The encoded protein is CASSLRFGHGYTF. The chain recombines TRBV12-3 or TRBV12-4 with TRBJ1-2; no clear D gene. V lost 3 bases to trimming and J lost 6 bases, with 11 bases between them. This CDR3 comprises 13 residues.